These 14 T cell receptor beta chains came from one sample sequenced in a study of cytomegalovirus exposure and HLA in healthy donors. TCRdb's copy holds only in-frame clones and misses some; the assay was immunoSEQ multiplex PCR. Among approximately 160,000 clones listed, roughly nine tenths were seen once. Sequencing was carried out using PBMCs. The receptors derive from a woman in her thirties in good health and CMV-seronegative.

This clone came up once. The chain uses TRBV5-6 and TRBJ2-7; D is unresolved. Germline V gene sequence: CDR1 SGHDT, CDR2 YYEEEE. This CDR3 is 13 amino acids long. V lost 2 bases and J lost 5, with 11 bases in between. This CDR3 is CASSLRASHEQYF. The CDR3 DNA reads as TGTGCCAGCAGCTTACGGGCCTCTCACGAGCAGTACTTC.

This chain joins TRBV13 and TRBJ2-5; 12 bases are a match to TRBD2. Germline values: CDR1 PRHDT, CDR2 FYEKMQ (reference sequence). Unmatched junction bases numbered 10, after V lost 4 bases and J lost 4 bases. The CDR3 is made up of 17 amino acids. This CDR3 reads CASSSLAGGPSGETQYF. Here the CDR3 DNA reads TGTGCCAGCAGCTCCCTAGCGGGAGGGCCCTCGGGAGAGACCCAGTACTTC.

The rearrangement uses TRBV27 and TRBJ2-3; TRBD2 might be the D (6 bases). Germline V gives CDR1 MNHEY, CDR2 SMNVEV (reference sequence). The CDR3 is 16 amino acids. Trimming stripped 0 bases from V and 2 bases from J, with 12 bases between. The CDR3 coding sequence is TGTGCCAGCAGTTTATCGATGGCGGACTACACAGATACGCAGTATTTT. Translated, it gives CASSLSMADYTDTQYF.

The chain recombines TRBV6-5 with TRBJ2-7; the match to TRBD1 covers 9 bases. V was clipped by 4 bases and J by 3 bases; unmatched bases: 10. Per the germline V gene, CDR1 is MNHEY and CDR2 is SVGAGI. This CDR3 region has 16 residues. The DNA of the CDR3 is TGTGCCAGCAGTTCGATCACCGGGACAGGGATCTACGAGCAGTACTTC. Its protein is CASSSITGTGIYEQYF.

CDR3 protein: CASSNLRGGAFF. The CDR3 nucleotides read TGTGCCAGCAGCAACCTCAGGGGGGGAGCTTTCTTT. The chain employs TRBV5-6 and TRBJ1-1; 7 nucleotides align to TRBD1. V shed 4 bases, J shed 10 bases, and the junction held 7 bases outside the gene matches. Germline V CDR1 and CDR2: SGHDT, YYEEEE. This CDR3 is 12 amino acids long.

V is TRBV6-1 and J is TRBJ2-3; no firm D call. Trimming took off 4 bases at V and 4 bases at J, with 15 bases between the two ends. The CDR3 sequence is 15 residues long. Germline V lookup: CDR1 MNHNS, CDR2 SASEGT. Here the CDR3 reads CASSGVLGFADTQYF. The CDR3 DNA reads TGTGCCAGCAGTGGAGTTCTAGGATTCGCAGATACGCAGTATTTT.

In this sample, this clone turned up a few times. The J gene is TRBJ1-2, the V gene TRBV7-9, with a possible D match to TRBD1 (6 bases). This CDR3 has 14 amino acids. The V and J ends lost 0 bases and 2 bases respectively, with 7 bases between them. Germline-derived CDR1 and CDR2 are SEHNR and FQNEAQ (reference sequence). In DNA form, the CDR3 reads TGTGCCAGCAGCTTAGCGGGGGCGAACTATGGCTACACCTTC. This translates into CASSLAGANYGYTF.

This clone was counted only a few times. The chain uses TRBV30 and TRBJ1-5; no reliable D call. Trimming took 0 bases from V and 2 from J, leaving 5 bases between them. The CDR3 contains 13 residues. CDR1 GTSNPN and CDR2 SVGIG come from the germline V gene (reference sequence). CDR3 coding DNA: TGTGCCTGGAGTGTCCAGGGCAATCAGCCCCAGCATTTT. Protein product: CAWSVQGNQPQHF.

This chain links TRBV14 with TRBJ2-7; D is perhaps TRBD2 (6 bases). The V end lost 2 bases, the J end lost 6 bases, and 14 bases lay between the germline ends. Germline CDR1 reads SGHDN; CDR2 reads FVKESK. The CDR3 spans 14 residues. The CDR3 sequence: CASSQTGTFAEQYF. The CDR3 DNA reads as TGTGCCAGCAGCCAAACCGGGACTTTCGCCGAGCAGTACTTC.

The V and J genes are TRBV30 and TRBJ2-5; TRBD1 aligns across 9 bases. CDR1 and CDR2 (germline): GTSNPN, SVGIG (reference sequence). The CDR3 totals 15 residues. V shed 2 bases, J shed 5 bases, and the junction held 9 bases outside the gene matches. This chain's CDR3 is CAWSTGTGSRETQYF. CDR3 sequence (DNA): TGTGCCTGGAGTACCGGGACAGGGAGTCGGGAGACCCAGTACTTC.

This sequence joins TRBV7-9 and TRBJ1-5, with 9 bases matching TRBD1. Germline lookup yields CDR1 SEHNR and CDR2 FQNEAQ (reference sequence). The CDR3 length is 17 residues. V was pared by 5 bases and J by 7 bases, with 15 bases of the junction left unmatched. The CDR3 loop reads CASSPAPGQGVGQPQHF. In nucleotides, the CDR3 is TGTGCCAGCAGCCCAGCCCCGGGACAGGGAGTCGGACAGCCCCAGCATTTT.

In DNA, the CDR3 is TGTGCCAGCACCAGAGCCGGGGAGCTGTTTTTT. Amino acids: CASTRAGELFF. The chain employs TRBV5-5 and TRBJ2-2; D gene unclear. V lost 6 bases, J lost 6 bases, and 6 bases lay in between. Germline V lookup: CDR1 SGHKS, CDR2 YYEKEE (reference sequence). The CDR3 is made up of 11 amino acids.

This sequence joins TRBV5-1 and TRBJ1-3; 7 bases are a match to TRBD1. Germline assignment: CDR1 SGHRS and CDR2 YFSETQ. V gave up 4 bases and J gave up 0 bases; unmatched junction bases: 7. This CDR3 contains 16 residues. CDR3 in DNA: TGCGCCAGCAGCGTGGGACAGCCCGCCTCTGGAAACACCATATATTTT. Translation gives CASSVGQPASGNTIYF.

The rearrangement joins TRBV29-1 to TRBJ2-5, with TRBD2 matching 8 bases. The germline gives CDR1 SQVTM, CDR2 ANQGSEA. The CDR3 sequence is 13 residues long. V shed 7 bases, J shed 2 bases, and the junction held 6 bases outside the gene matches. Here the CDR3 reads CSELADLQETQYF. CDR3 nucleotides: TGCAGCGAACTAGCGGACCTGCAAGAGACCCAGTACTTC.